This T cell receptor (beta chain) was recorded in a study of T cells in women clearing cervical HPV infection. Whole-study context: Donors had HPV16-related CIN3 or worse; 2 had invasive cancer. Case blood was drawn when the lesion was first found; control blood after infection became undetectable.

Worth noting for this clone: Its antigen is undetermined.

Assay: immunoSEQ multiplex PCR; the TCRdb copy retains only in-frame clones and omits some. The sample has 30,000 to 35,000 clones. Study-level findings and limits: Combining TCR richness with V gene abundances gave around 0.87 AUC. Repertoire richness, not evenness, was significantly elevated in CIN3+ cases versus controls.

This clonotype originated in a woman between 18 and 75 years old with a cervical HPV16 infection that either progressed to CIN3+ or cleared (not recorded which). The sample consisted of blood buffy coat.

This chain's CDR3 is CASSLGLYDTQYF. The part of the CDR3 DNA that was read is TGTGCCAGCAGCCTAGGACTTTACGATACG. The gene calls are TRBV3-1 (or the pseudogene TRBV3-2) and TRBJ2-3, with a possible D match to TRBD2 (5 bases). The read is 3 residues too short to cover the CDR3 end, so that end is filled in from the germline J gene. From germline, CDR1 is LGHDT and CDR2 YNNKEL (reference sequence). V was cut by 4 bases and J by 6 bases, with 11 bases left in between. There are 13 residues in the CDR3.